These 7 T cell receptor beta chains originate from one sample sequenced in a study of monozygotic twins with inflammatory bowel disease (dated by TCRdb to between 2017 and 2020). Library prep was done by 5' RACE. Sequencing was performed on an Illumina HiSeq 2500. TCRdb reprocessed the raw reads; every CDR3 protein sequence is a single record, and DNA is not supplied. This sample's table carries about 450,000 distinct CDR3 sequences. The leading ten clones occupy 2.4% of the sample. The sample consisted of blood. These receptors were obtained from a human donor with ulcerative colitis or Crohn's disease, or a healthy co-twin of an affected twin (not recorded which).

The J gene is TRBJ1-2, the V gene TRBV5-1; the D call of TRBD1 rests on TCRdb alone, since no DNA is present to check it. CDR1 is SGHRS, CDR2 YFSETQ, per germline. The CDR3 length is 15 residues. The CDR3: CASSLGPGMDYGYTF.

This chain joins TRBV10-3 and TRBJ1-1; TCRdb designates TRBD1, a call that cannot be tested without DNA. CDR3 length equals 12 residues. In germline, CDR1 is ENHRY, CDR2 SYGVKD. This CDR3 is CAIGTGGTEAFF.

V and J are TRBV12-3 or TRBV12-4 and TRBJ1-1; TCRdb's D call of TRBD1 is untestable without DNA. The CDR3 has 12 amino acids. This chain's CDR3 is CASSTGYTNAFF.

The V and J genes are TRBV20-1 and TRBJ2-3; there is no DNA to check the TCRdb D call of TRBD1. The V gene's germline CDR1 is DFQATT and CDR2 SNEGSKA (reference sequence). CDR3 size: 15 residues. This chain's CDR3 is CSARDTGNGTDTQYF.

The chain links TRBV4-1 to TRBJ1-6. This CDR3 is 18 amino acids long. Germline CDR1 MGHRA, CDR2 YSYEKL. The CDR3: CASSQVDLGLHYNSPLHF.

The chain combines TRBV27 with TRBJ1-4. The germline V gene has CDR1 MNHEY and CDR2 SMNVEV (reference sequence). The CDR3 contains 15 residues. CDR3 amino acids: CASSENDATNEKLFF.

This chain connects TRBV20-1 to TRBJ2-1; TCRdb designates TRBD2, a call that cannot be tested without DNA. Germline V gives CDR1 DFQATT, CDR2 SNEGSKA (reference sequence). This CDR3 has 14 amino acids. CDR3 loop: CSASSGRASDEQFF.